At least ten counts were recorded for the clone carrying this T cell receptor beta chain. The antigen is not known. V was shortened by 4 bases and J by 3 bases, with 9 bases between the two germline ends. This CDR3 spans 14 amino acids. Germline V lookup: CDR1 MGHRA, CDR2 YSYEKL. General observations from the study: Tumor memory CD4+ T cell TCR gene usage was found to cluster with blood and lymph node memory CD4+ cells and with lymph node naive CD4+ cells. Tumor Treg TCRs overlapped most with tumor naive CD4+ cells.

Full-length variable regions came from constant-region reverse primers plus semi-nested Nested Universal Primer A PCR. TCRdb re-called the 5' RACE reads with MiXCR, one entry per CDR3 protein. The sample holds under 45,000 distinct CDR3 sequences, roughly 21% seen once. The sorted Tregs were CD4+CD25+CD127-/low cells. The sequence was collected from a female donor with breast cancer. The sample consisted of Tregs sorted from blood. The gene calls are TRBV4-1 and TRBJ2-2; the D is unclear. The CDR3 sequence: CASSPRRDTGELFF. The DNA for the CDR3 is TGCGCCAGCAGCCCCCGCCGGGACACCGGGGAGCTGTTTTTT.